The present T cell receptor (beta chain) was sequenced within a study of blood T cells in healthy people across ages. The authors isolated at least 7 million PBMCs per sample. Total RNA was extracted at no less than 5.5 micrograms per sample. For the second PCR, which ran for roughly 6 to 12 cycles, a sample-barcoded 5' primer and a J-beta primer mix were used. In TCRdb, the 5' RACE reads were re-called with MiXCR into one record per CDR3 protein. Of approximately 690,000 distinct CDR3 sequences listed, 40% to 50% are singletons. The germline V and J ends were trimmed by 0 bases and 4 bases, with 6 bases remaining between them. In germline, CDR1 is SGHDN, CDR2 FVKESK. This CDR3 region has 14 residues.

This chain uses TRBV14 with TRBJ2-2, with D hard to call. This receptor was identified in a man at least 80 years old in good health. Input material: blood. The CDR3 coding sequence is TGTGCCAGCAGCCAAGAAATAAGCACCGGGGAGCTGTTTTTT. Its translation is CASSQEISTGELFF.